This T cell receptor beta chain is drawn from a study of T cells expressing NK-cell markers. TCRdb reprocessed the 5' RACE reads, with one entry per CDR3 protein and no DNA. The ten top clones account for 1.4%, within a sample of about 460,000 distinct CDR3 sequences. The CDR3 consists of 14 residues. CDR1 is MGHDK and CDR2 is SYGVNS in the germline V gene. A note on this clonotype: Antigen specificity is unknown.

Notes on the study in general: A range of 1.0-7.0% of CD8+ T cells consisted of dominant NKG2C+ clonotypes in several donors.

The receptor's source is a woman aged 45-60 years in good health. The sequencing input was blood T cells: a sorted CD56 or NKG2C T cell subset, CD4+ or CD8+ T cells, or bulk PBMC T cells (not recorded which). The V and J genes are TRBV25-1 and TRBJ1-2; TCRdb designates TRBD1, a call that cannot be tested without DNA. CDR3 residues: CASSRGPRGEGYTF.